These T cell receptor beta chains were read from a single sample in a study of early T cells in non-severe SARS-CoV-2 infection. TCRdb reprocessed the 5' RACE reads with MiXCR, giving one entry per CDR3 protein. The profile covers some 62,000 distinct CDR3 sequences, with almost 9.5% appearing a single time and about 1.2% taken by the ten largest. Material: whole blood. These receptors were taken from an adult who was a healthcare worker with PCR-confirmed SARS-CoV-2 infection or an uninfected control (not recorded which). The CDR3 runs from the conserved cysteine through the conserved F or W. D genes are given only for firm matches. Not all rows give a size; the values are once, few, many and, for expanded clones, a class.

clone size,J gene,V gene,D gene,CDR3 DNA,CDR3 protein
few,TRBJ2-2,TRBV24-1,NA,TGTGCCACCAGTGATTTGCCCAAGACAGGGAACACCGGGGAGCTGTTTTTT,CATSDLPKTGNTGELFF
few,TRBJ2-1,TRBV30,NA,TGTGCCTGGAGTCTCCAGCGGAGAATCAATGAGCAGTTCTTC,CAWSLQRRINEQFF
NA,TRBJ2-2,TRBV19,TRBD2,TGTGCCAGTAGTATAGATCGGGGGACTATGAGGCCCGGGGAGCTGTTTTTT,CASSIDRGTMRPGELFF
few,TRBJ2-5,TRBV2,NA,TGTGCCAGCAGGTGGGGCGGAGAGACCCAGTACTTC,CASRWGGETQYF
few,TRBJ2-5,TRBV6-5,NA,TGTGCCAGCAGTTACTCCCCGACTGGGGAGACCCAGTACTTC,CASSYSPTGETQYF
NA,TRBJ2-5,TRBV7-6,NA,TGTGCCAGCAGTATTACTAGCTATTCACAAGAGACCCAGTACTTC,CASSITSYSQETQYF
NA,TRBJ2-3,TRBV7-9,NA,TGTGCCAGCAGCCCGCTGACTAGCACAGATACGCAGTATTTT,CASSPLTSTDTQYF
NA,TRBJ2-4,TRBV30,TRBD1,TGTGCCTGGAGTGAAGACAGGGGAGCCAAAAACATTCAGTACTTC,CAWSEDRGAKNIQYF
many,TRBJ2-1,TRBV12-3/TRBV12-4,TRBD2,TGTGCCAGCAGTCCCCATGGAGCGGGGAACTACAATGAGCAGTTCTTC,CASSPHGAGNYNEQFF
few,TRBJ2-2,TRBV12-3/TRBV12-4,NA,TGTGCCAGCAGGCCAGGGAACACCGGGGAGCTGTTTTTT,CASRPGNTGELFF
few,TRBJ2-1,TRBV11-2,NA,TGTGCCAGCAGCTATGCCCGTGGGTCTTCGGATGAGCAGTTCTTC,CASSYARGSSDEQFF
few,TRBJ2-3,TRBV20-1,NA,TGCAGTGCTGAGTCCTCAGATACGCAGTATTTT,CSAESSDTQYF
NA,TRBJ1-1,TRBV29-1,NA,TGCAGCGTCCCTAAGCAAAAGGGCCTGGGGGGCACTGAAGCTTTCTTT,CSVPKQKGLGGTEAFF
few,TRBJ2-1,TRBV7-8,NA,TGTGCCAGCAGCGCTACCATCCACAATGAGCAGTTCTTC,CASSATIHNEQFF
NA,TRBJ2-6,TRBV12-3/TRBV12-4,NA,TGTGCCAGCAGCGCAAGGACCGCTGCCGCTGGGGCCAACGTCCTGACTTTC,CASSARTAAAGANVLTF
NA,TRBJ1-2,TRBV12-3/TRBV12-4,TRBD1,TGTGCCAGCAGTCTTAACGAATTTATCGACAGGGGCTATACCTTC,CASSLNEFIDRGYTF
few,TRBJ2-4,TRBV5-4,NA,TGTGCCAGCAGCTTGTCCTCCCACCTGGAGAACATTCAGTACTTC,CASSLSSHLENIQYF
few,TRBJ2-5,TRBV7-6,TRBD2,TGTGCCAGCAGCTTAGCGCCTAGCGGGGGGGCCGTAGAGACCCAGTACTTC,CASSLAPSGGAVETQYF
many,TRBJ1-1,TRBV5-4,TRBD1,TGTGCCAGCAGCTTTGTGCAGGGGGCTACTGAAGCTTTCTTT,CASSFVQGATEAFF
NA,TRBJ1-5,TRBV12-3/TRBV12-4,NA,TGTGCCAGCAGTCCAAACCCCCCTTACGGGCAGCCCCAGCATTTT,CASSPNPPYGQPQHF
NA,TRBJ2-5,TRBV6-6,NA,TGTGCCAGCAGTTATTCATTTGGCGGAGAAGAGACCCAGTACTTC,CASSYSFGGEETQYF
few,TRBJ2-3,TRBV20-1,NA,TGCAGTGCTACACCTAGTTATAGGACAGATACGCAGTATTTT,CSATPSYRTDTQYF
many,TRBJ2-1,TRBV27,NA,TGTGCCAGTATAGAGAAAGCAACGTACAATGAGCAGTTCTTC,CASIEKATYNEQFF
many,TRBJ1-2,TRBV2,NA,TGTGCCAGCAGTGCAGGGAATTTTGTCTACACCTTC,CASSAGNFVYTF
NA,TRBJ1-2,TRBV11-2,NA,TGTGCCAGCAGCTTAGATCACCAGTTCTATGGCTACACCTTC,CASSLDHQFYGYTF
few,TRBJ1-3,TRBV3-1,NA,TGTGCCAGCAGCCAAGTTCAACCCTCTGGAAACACCATATATTTT,CASSQVQPSGNTIYF
few,TRBJ2-5,TRBV18,NA,TGTGCCAGCTCACCAGGGATCCAAGAGACCCAGTACTTC,CASSPGIQETQYF
few,TRBJ1-5,TRBV21-1,NA,TGTGCCAGCAGCAAGGAGGACAGATATCAGCCCCAGCATTTT,CASSKEDRYQPQHF
many,TRBJ2-1,TRBV7-9,NA,TGTGCCAGCAGCTTGTCGGGACTGAACTACAATGAGCAGTTCTTC,CASSLSGLNYNEQFF
NA,TRBJ1-1,TRBV7-9,TRBD1,TGTGCCAGCAGCTTAGGGGACAGGGAAGTCACTGAAGCTTTCTTT,CASSLGDREVTEAFF
NA,TRBJ2-5,TRBV29-1,TRBD1,TGCAGCGTTAGACAGGGGGCAGGAGAGACCCAGTACTTC,CSVRQGAGETQYF
many,TRBJ2-5,TRBV20-1,NA,TGCAGTGCTAGAGAGTACCAACAAGAGACCCAGTACTTC,CSAREYQQETQYF
many,TRBJ2-1,TRBV7-2,TRBD2,TGTGCCAGCAGCTTATTGTTAGCGGGGGCTTACAATGAGCAGTTCTTC,CASSLLLAGAYNEQFF
few,TRBJ2-4,TRBV3-1,TRBD1,TGTGCCAGCAGCCAAAAGACCAGGGGGTGGACTCTAGCCAAAAACATTCAGTACTTC,CASSQKTRGWTLAKNIQYF
many,TRBJ1-5,TRBV9,NA,TGTGCCAGCAGCGTAGGGGGGTATAGCAATCAGCCCCAGCATTTT,CASSVGGYSNQPQHF
many,TRBJ1-1,TRBV20-1,TRBD1,TGCAGTGCTCACCGACAGGGGCATGGAGCTTTCTTT,CSAHRQGHGAFF